This T cell receptor beta chain was identified in a study of cytomegalovirus exposure and HLA in healthy donors. Study summary: A prior study identified 120 million or so unique TCR beta sequences from about 180 million T cells.

As for this clone: The antigen is undetermined.

Researchers ran the PCR with 60 Vbeta and 13 Jbeta primers. Produced via immunoSEQ multiplex PCR; TCRdb's table is partial and in-frame only. Here the sample spans 160,000 or so clones, roughly 79% being singletons. General study findings and limits: Likely technical artifact: a cluster of highly shared sequence variants.

The specimen was PBMCs. The sequence came from a woman in her forties or fifties in good health and CMV-seronegative.

In DNA form, the CDR3 reads TGCGCCAGCCGACCGGAGGGAGGCTCTTTCTACGAGCAGTACTTC. The encoded protein is CASRPEGGSFYEQYF. The chain is built from TRBV5-1 and TRBJ2-7, with D maybe TRBD2 (6 bases). The germline V gene has CDR1 SGHRS and CDR2 YFSETQ. V lost 7 bases to trimming and J lost 3 bases, with 20 bases between them. CDR3 size: 15 residues.